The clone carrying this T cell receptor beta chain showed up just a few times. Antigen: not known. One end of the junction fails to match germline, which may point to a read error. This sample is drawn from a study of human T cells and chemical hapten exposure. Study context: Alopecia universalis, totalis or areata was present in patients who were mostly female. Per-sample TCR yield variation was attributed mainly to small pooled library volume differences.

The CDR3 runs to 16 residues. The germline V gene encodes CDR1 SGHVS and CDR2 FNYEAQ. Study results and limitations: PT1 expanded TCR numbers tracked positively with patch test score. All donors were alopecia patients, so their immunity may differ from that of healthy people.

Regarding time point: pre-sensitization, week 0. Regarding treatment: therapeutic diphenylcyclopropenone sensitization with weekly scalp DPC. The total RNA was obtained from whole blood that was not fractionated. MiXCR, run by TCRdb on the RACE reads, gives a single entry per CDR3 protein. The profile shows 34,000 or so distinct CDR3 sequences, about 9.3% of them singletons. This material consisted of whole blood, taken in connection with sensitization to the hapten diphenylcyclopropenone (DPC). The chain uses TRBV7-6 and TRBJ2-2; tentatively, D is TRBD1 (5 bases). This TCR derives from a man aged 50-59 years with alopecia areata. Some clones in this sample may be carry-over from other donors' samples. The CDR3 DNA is TGTGCCAGCACCTTAGATATCAGGGCAAACACCGGGGAGCTGTTTTTT. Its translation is CASTLDIRANTGELFF.